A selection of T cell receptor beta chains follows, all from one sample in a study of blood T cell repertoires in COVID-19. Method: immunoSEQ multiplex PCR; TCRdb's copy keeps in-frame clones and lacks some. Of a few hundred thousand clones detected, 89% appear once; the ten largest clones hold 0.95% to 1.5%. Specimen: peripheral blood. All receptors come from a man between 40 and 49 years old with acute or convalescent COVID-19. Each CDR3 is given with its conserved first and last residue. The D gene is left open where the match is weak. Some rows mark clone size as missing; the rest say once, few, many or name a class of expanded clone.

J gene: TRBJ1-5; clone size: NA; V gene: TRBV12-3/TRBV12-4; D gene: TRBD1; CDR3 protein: CASSKDRGQPQHF; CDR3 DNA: TGTGCCAGCAGTAAGGACAGGGGCCAGCCCCAGCATTTT
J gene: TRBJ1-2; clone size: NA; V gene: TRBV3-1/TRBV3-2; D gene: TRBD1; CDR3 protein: CASSQDRTGSYGYTF; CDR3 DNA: TGTGCCAGCAGCCAAGATAGGACAGGGTCCTATGGCTACACCTTC
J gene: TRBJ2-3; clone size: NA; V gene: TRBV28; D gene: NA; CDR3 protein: CASSSPTDTQYF; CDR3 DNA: TGTGCCAGCAGTTCTCCCACAGATACGCAGTATTTT
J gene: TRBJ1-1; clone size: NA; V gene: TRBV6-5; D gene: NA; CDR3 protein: CASSRTSGAFF; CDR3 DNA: TGTGCCAGCAGTCGGACATCGGGAGCTTTCTTT
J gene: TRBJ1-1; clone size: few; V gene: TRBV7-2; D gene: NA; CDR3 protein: CASSFSRDTEAFF; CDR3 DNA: TGTGCCAGCAGCTTTTCGAGGGACACTGAAGCTTTCTTT
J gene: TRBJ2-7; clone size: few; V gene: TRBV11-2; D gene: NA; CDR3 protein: CASSLSPQGSYEQYF; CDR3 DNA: TGTGCCAGCAGCTTATCGCCGCAGGGAAGCTACGAGCAGTACTTC
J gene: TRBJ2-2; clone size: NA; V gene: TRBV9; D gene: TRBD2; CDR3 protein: CASSAQGLAGNFRPGELFF; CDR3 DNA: TGTGCCAGCAGCGCGCAAGGACTAGCGGGTAACTTTAGGCCCGGGGAGCTGTTTTTT
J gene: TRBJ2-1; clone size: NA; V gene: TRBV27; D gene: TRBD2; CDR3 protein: CASSLSVAGGNEQFF; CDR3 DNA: TGTGCCAGCAGTTTATCGGTAGCGGGAGGCAATGAGCAGTTCTTC
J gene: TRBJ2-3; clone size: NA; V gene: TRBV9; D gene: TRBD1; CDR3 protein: CASNTLGQGRADTQYF; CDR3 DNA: TGTGCCAGCAACACGTTAGGACAGGGTAGGGCAGATACGCAGTATTTT
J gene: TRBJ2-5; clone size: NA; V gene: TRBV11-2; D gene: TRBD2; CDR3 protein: CASSLLAGLQETQYF; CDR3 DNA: TGTGCCAGCAGCTTACTAGCGGGGCTGCAAGAGACCCAGTACTTC
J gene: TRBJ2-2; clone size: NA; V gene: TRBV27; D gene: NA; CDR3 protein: CASMLALLNTGELFF; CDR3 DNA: TGTGCCAGCATGTTAGCCCTGCTTAACACCGGGGAGCTGTTTTTT
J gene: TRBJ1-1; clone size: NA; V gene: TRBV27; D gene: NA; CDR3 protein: CASSLAVGERAFF; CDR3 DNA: TGTGCCAGCAGTTTGGCGGTCGGGGAAAGAGCTTTCTTT
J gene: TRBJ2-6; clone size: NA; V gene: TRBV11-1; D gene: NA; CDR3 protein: CASSLRLISGANVLTF; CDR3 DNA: TGTGCCAGCAGCTTAAGACTGATCTCTGGGGCCAACGTCCTGACTTTC
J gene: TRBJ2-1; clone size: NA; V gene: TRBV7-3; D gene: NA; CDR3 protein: CASSLGPASEQFF; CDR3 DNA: TGTGCCAGCAGCTTAGGGCCCGCGTCAGAGCAGTTCTTC
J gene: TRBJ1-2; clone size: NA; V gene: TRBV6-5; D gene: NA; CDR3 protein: CASSYANFGQGYTF; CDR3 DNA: TGTGCCAGCAGTTACGCCAATTTTGGTCAGGGCTACACCTTC
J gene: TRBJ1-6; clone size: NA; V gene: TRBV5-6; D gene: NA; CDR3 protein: CASSLAAVMSYNSPLHF; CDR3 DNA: TGTGCCAGCAGCTTAGCGGCAGTTATGAGCTATAATTCACCCCTCCACTTT
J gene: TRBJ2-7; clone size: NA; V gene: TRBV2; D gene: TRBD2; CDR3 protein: CASFPSGRFYEQYF; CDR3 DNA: TGTGCCAGCTTCCCTAGCGGGAGGTTCTACGAGCAGTACTTC
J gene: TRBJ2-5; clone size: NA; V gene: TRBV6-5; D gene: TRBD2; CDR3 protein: CASTPGLARETQYF; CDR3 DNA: TGTGCCAGCACCCCAGGACTAGCTCGCGAGACCCAGTACTTC
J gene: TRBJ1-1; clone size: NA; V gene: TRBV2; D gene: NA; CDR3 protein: CASSESRVGTEAFF; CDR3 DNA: TGTGCCAGCAGTGAATCCAGGGTGGGGACTGAAGCTTTCTTT
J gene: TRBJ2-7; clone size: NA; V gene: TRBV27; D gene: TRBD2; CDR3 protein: CASSGLAGGPYEQYF; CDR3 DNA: TGTGCCAGCAGTGGATTAGCGGGAGGGCCCTACGAGCAGTACTTC
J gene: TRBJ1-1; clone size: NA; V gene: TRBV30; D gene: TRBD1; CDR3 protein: CAWKDREEDTEAFF; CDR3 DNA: TGTGCCTGGAAAGACAGGGAAGAGGACACTGAAGCTTTCTTT
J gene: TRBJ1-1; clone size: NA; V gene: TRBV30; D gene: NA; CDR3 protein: CAWSVVGREAFF; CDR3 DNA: TGTGCCTGGAGTGTAGTGGGCCGTGAAGCTTTCTTT
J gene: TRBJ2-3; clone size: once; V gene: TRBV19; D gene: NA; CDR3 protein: CASSTLAASTDTQYF; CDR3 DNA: TGTGCCAGTAGTACCCTAGCTGCGAGCACAGATACGCAGTATTTT
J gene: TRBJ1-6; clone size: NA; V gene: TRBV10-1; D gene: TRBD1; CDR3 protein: CASRGTGENSPLHF; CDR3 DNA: TGCGCCAGCAGAGGGACAGGGGAGAATTCACCCCTCCACTTT
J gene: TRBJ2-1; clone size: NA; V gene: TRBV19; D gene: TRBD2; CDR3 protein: CASQVTSGIKVYNEQFF; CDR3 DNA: TGTGCCAGTCAAGTGACTAGCGGTATCAAGGTTTACAATGAGCAGTTCTTC
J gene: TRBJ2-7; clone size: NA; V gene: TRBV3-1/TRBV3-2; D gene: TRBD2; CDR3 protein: CASTGLAGGYEQYF; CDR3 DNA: TGTGCCAGCACCGGACTAGCGGGAGGGTACGAGCAGTACTTC
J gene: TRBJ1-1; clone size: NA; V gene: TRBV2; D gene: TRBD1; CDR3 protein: CASSEMGQASNTEAFF; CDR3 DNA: TGTGCCAGCAGTGAAATGGGACAGGCCTCCAACACTGAAGCTTTCTTT
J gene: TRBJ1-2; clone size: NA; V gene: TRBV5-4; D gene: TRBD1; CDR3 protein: CASSLTRGNGYTF; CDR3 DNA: TGTGCCAGCAGCCTCACCAGGGGGAATGGCTACACCTTC
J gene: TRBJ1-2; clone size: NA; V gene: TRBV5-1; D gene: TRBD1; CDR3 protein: CASSLGSGGKNYGYTF; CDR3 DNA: TGCGCCAGCAGCTTGGGGTCAGGGGGAAAGAACTATGGCTACACCTTC
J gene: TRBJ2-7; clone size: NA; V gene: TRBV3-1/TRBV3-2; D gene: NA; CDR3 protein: CASEGADEQYF; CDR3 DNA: TGTGCCAGCGAGGGCGCGGACGAGCAGTACTTC